The T cell receptor (beta chain) described here comes from a study of blood T cell repertoires in COVID-19. Sequencing was performed with immunoSEQ multiplex PCR; in TCRdb, only in-frame clones are kept and a portion is missing. The top ten hold under 2.5% of the sample, which has 50,000 to 70,000 clones, about 91% seen once. Germline V gene data show CDR1 as LNHDA and CDR2 as SQIVND (reference sequence). V lost 5 bases to trimming and J lost 0 bases; unmatched junction nucleotides: 4. The CDR3 is 15 amino acids. The receptor comes from a man aged 55 to 70 with acute or convalescent COVID-19. Sequencing used peripheral blood. The chain is built from TRBV19 and TRBJ1-5; 7 bases map to TRBD1. The CDR3 nucleotides read TGTGCCAGTAGTTCGACAGGGAGTAGCAATCAGCCCCAGCATTTT. This translates into CASSSTGSSNQPQHF.